This entry is about one T cell receptor (beta chain). This record comes from a study of blood T cell repertoires in COVID-19. In the study overall: Nucleic acid was either cDNA or gDNA, and it came from T cells, B-cell-depleted T cells, or PBMCs.

The CDR3 loop spans 16 amino acids. The V gene's germline CDR1 is SGHAT and CDR2 FQNNGV. V was cut by 3 bases and J by 4 bases, with 19 bases left in between. Clones were read by immunoSEQ multiplex PCR, and TCRdb kept only the in-frame ones, dropping some. The sample shows 650,000 to 800,000 clones, 80% to 90% of them seen only once. This receptor was taken from a young woman with acute or convalescent COVID-19. The chain joins TRBV11-2 to TRBJ2-7; tentatively, D is TRBD2 (7 bases). The sample comprised peripheral blood. CDR3 DNA: TGTGCCAGCAGCTTCGCCGGGGGGCTACCGAGATACGAGCAGTACTTC. It specifies CASSFAGGLPRYEQYF.